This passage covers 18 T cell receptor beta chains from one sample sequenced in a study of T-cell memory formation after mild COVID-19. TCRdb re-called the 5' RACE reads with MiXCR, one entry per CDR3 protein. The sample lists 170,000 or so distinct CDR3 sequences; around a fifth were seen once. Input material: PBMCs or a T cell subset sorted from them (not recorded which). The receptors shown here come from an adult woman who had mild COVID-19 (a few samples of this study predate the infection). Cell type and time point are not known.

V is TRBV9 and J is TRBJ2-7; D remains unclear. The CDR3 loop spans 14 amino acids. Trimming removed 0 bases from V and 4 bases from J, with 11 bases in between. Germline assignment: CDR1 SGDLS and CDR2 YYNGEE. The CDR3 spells CASSVGGVNYEQYF. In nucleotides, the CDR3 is TGTGCCAGCAGCGTAGGTGGTGTTAATTACGAGCAGTACTTC.

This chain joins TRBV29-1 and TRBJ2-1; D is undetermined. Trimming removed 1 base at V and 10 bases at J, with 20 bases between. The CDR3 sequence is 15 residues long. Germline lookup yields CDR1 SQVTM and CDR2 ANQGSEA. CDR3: CSVEGVRAGGNEQFF. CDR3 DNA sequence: TGCAGCGTTGAAGGGGTTCGGGCAGGTGGGAACGAGCAGTTCTTC.

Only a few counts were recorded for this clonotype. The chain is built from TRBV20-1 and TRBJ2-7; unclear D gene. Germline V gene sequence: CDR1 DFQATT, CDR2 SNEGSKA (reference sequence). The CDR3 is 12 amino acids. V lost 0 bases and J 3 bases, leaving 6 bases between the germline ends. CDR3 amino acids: CSARDMNYEQYF. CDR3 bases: TGCAGTGCTAGAGATATGAACTACGAGCAGTACTTC.

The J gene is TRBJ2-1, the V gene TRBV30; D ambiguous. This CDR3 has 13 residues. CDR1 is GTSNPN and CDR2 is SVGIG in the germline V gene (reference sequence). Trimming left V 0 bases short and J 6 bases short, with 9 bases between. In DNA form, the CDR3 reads TGTGCCTGGAGTGTATCAGAGAGCAATGAGCAGTTCTTC. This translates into CAWSVSESNEQFF.

In nucleotides, the CDR3 is TGTAGTACTCCGGGGGCTGGGGAGCAGTTCTTC. Protein: CSTPGAGEQFF. The rearrangement joins TRBV2 to TRBJ2-1; D possibly uses TRBD1 or TRBD2 (6 bases each). The CDR3 covers 11 residues. From germline, CDR1 is SNHLY and CDR2 FYNNEI.

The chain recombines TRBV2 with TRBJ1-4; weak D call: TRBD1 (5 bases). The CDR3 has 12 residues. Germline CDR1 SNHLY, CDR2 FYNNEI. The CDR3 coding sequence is TGTGCTTCAGGCAGGGTAAATGAAAAACTGTTTTTT. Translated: CASGRVNEKLFF.

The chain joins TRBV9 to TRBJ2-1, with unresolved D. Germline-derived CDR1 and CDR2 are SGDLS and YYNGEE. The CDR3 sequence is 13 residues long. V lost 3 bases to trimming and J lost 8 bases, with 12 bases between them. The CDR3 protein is CASSAVKLDEQFF. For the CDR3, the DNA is TGTGCCAGCAGCGCAGTGAAATTGGATGAGCAGTTCTTC.

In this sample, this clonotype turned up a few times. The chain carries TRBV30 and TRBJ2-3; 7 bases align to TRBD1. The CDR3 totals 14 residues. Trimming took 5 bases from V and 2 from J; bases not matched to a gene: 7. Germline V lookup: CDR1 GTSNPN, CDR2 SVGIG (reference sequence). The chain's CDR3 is CAWSPGQHTDTQYF. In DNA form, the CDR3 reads TGTGCCTGGTCTCCGGGACAGCACACAGATACGCAGTATTTT.

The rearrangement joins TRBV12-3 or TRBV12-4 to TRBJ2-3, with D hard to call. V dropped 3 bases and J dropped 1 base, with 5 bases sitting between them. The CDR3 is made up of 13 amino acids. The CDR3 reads CASSFEGTDTQYF. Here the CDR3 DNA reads TGTGCCAGCAGTTTTGAGGGCACAGATACGCAGTATTTT.

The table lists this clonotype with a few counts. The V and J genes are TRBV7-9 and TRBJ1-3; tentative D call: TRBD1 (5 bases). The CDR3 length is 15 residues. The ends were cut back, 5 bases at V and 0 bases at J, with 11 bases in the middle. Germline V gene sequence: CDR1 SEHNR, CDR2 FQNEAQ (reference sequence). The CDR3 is CASSPSGISGNTIYF. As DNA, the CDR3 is TGTGCCAGCAGCCCCTCAGGGATCTCTGGAAACACCATATATTTT.

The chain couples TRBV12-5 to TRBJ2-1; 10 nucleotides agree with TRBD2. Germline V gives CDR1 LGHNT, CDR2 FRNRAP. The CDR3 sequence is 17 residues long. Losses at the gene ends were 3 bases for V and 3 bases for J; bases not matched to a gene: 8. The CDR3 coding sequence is TGTGCTAGTGGTTTCGGGCCTAGCGGGAGCTACTACAATGAGCAGTTCTTC. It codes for CASGFGPSGSYYNEQFF. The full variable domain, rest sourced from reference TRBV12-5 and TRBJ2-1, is DARVTQTPRHKVTEMGQEVTMRCQPILGHNTVFWYRQTMMQGLELLAYFRNRAPLDDSGMPKDRFSAEMPDATLATLKIQPSEPRDSAVYFCASGFGPSGSYYNEQFFGPGTRLTVL.

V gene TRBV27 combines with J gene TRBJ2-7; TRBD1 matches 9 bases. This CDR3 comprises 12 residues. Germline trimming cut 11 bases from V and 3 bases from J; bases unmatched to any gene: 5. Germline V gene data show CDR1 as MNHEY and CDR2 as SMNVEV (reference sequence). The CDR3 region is CASGQGHYEQYF. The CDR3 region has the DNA TGTGCCTCCGGACAGGGGCACTACGAGCAGTACTTC.

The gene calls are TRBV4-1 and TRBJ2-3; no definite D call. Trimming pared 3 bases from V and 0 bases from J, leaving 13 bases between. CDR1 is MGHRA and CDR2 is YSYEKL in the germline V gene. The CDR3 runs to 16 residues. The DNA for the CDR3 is TGCGCCAGCAGCCACCTCGTGACCCGGAGCACAGATACGCAGTATTTT. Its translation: CASSHLVTRSTDTQYF.

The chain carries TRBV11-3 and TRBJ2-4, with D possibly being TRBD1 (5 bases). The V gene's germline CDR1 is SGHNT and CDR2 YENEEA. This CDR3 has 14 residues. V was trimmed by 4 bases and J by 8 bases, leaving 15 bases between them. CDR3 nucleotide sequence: TGTGCCAGCAGCTCCCGCAGGCAGGGCGACATTCAGTACTTC. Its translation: CASSSRRQGDIQYF.

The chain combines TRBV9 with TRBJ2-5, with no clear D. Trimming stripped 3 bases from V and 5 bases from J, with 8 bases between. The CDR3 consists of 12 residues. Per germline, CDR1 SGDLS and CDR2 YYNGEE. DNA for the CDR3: TGTGCCAGCAGCGCCAACACGGAGACCCAGTACTTC. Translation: CASSANTETQYF.

The CDR3 loop is CASSLAGLQPQHF. CDR3 sequence (DNA): TGTGCCAGCAGTTTAGCAGGGTTACAGCCCCAGCATTTT. V and J are TRBV12-3 or TRBV12-4 and TRBJ1-5; D unresolved. V was clipped by 0 bases and J by 7 bases, with 7 bases between them. The CDR3 extends over 13 amino acids.

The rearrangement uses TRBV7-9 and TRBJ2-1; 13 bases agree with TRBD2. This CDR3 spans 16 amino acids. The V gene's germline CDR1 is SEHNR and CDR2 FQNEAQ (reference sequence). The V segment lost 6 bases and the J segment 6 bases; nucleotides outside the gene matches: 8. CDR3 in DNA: TGTGCCAGCAGTCTCCCGGGACTAGCGGGATTCAATGAGCAGTTCTTC. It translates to CASSLPGLAGFNEQFF.

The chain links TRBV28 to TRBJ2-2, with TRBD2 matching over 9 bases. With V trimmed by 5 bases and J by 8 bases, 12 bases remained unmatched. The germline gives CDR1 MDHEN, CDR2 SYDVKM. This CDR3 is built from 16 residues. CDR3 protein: CASSKVAGDFRGELFF. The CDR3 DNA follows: TGTGCCAGCAGTAAAGTAGCGGGAGATTTCAGGGGGGAGCTGTTTTTT.